This T cell receptor beta chain was identified in a study of CD8 T cells in Susac syndrome. Germline loops: CDR1 LGHDT, CDR2 YNNKEL (reference sequence). The CDR3 is 15 residues long. V trimming: 3 bases; J trimming: 1 base; junction bases outside the gene matches: 4. Reverse transcription of about 0.5 to 1 ug RNA was performed with random hexamers. TCRdb re-called the immunoSEQ multiplex PCR reads with MiXCR, one entry per CDR3 protein. The sample contains more than 200,000 distinct CDR3 sequences, less than 95% of which appear only once. The sample was CD4+ T cells from PBMCs. The V gene is TRBV3-1, the J gene TRBJ2-7, with TRBD1 matching 9 bases. The origin of this receptor is a human donor with Susac syndrome. CDR3 nucleotide sequence: TGTGCCAGCAGCCAGCTCGGGACAGGGTCCTACGAGCAGTACTTC. It is translated as CASSQLGTGSYEQYF.